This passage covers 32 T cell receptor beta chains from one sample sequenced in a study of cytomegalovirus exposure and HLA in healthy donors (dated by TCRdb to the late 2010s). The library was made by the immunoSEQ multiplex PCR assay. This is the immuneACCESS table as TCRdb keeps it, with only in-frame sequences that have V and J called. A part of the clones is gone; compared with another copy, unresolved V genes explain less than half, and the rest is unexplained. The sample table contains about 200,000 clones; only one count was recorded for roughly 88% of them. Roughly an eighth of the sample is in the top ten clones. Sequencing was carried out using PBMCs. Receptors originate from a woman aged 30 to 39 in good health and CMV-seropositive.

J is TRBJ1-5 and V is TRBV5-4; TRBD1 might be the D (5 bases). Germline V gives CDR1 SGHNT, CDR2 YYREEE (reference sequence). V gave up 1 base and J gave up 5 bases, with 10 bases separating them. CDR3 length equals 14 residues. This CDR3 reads CASSLNGAHQPQHF. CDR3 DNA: TGTGCCAGCAGCTTGAATGGGGCGCATCAGCCCCAGCATTTT.

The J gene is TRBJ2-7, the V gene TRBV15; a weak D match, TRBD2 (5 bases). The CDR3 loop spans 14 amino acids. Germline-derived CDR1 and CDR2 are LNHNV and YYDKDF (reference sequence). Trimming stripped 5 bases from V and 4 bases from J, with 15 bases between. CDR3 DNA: TGTGCCACCAGCCTTCGGACTGGTTTATACGAGCAGTACTTC. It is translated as CATSLRTGLYEQYF.

In DNA, the CDR3 is TGTGCCAGCAGTGGACAGGTATACTATGGCTACACCTTC. Translated, it gives CASSGQVYYGYTF. The V call is TRBV28, the J call TRBJ1-2, with 7 bases that match TRBD1. V gave up 5 bases and J gave up 3 bases; unmatched junction bases: 3. Germline V gene data show CDR1 as MDHEN and CDR2 as SYDVKM. There are 13 residues in the CDR3.

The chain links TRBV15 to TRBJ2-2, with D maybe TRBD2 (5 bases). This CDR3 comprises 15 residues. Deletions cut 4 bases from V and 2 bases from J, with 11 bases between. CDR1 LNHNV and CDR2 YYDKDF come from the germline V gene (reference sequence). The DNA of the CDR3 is TGTGCCACCAGCATCCCAGCGGCTAACACCGGGGAGCTGTTTTTT. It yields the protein CATSIPAANTGELFF.

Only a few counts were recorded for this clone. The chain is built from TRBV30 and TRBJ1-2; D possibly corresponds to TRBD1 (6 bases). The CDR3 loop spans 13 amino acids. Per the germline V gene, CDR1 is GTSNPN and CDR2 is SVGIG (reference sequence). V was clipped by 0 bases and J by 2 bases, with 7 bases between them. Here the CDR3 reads CAWSVGQNYGYTF. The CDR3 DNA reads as TGTGCCTGGAGTGTTGGACAGAACTATGGCTACACCTTC. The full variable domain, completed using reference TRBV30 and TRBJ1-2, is SQTIHQWPATLVQPVGSPLSLECTVEGTSNPNLYWYRQAAGRGLQLLFYSVGIGQISSEVPQNLSASRPQDRQFILSSKKLLLSDSGFYLCAWSVGQNYGYTFGSGTRLTVV.

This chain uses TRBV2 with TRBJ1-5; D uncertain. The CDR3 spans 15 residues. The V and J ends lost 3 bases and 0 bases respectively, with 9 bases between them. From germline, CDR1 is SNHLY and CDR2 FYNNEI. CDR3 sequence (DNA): TGTGCCAGCAGTGATCGGAGTTATAGCAATCAGCCCCAGCATTTT. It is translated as CASSDRSYSNQPQHF.

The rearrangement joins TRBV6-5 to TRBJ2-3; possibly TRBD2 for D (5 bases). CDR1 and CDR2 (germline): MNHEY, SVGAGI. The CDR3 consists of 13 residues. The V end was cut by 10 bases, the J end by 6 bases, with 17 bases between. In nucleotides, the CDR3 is TGTGCCACCCGGGGTCTGGGCGGCGATACGCAGTATTTT. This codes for CATRGLGGDTQYF.

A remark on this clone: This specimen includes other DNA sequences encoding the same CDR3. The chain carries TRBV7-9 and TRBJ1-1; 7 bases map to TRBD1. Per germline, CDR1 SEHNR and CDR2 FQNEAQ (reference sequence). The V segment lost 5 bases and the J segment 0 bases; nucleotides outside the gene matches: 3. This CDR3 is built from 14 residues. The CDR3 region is CASSPRGLNTEAFF. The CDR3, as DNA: TGTGCCAGCAGCCCCAGGGGGTTGAACACTGAAGCTTTCTTT.

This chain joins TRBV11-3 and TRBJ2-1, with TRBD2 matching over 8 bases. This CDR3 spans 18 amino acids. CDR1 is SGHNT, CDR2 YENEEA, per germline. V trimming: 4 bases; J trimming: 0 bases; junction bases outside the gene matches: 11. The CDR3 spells CASSSSTPSGSSYNEQFF. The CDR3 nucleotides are TGTGCCAGCAGCTCGTCCACCCCCAGCGGGAGCTCCTACAATGAGCAGTTCTTC. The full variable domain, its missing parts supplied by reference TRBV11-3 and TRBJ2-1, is EAGVVQSPRYKIIEKKQPVAFWCNPISGHNTLYWYLQNLGQGPELLIRYENEEAVDDSQLPKDRFSAERLKGVDSTLKIQPAELGDSAVYLCASSSSTPSGSSYNEQFFGPGTRLTVL.

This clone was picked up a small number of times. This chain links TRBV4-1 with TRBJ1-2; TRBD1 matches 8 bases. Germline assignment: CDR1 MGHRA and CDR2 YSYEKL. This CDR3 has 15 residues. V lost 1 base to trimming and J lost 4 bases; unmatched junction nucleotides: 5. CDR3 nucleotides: TGCGCCAGCAGCCAAGCAGGGGGCGGGCCCTATGGCTACACCTTC. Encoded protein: CASSQAGGGPYGYTF.

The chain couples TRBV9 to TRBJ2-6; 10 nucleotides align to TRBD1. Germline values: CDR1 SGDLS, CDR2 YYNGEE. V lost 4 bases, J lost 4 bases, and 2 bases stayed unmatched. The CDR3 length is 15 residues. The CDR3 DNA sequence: TGTGCCAGCAGCCCGGGACAGGGGGGGGCCAACGTCCTGACTTTC. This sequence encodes CASSPGQGGANVLTF.

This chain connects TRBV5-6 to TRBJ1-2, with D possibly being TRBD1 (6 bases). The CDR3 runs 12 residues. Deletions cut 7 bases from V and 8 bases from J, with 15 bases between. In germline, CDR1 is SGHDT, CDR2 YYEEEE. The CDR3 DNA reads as TGTGCCAGCCGCCCAGAGACAGGAGGCTACACCTTC. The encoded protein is CASRPETGGYTF.

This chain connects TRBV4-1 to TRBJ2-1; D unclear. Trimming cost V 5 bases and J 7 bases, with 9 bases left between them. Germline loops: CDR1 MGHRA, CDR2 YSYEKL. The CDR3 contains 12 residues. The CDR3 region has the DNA TGCGCCAGCAGCGTCTCGGAGAATGAGCAGTTCTTC. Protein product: CASSVSENEQFF.

The CDR3 here is CATWDRGLVYEQYF. The CDR3 DNA reads TGTGCCACTTGGGACAGGGGCCTGGTCTACGAGCAGTACTTC. This sequence joins TRBV28 and TRBJ2-7; TRBD1 matches 10 bases. The V gene end was trimmed by 10 bases and the J gene end by 3 bases; junction bases not matched to a gene: 9. Germline V gives CDR1 MDHEN, CDR2 SYDVKM. This CDR3 has 14 amino acids.

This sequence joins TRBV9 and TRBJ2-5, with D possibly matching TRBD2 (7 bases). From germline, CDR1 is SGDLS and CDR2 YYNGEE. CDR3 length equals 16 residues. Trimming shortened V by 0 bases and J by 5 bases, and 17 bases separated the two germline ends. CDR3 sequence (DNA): TGTGCCAGCAGCGTAGCTCCGGAGGGGGGAGGGGAGACCCAGTACTTC. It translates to CASSVAPEGGGETQYF.

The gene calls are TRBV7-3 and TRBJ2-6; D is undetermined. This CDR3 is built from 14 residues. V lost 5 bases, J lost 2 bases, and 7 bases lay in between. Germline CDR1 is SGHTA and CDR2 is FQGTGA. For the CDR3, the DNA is TGTGCCAGCAGCCCTCGAGCTGGGGCCAACGTCCTGACTTTC. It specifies CASSPRAGANVLTF. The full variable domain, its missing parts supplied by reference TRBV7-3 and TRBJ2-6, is GAGVSQTPSNKVTEKGKYVELRCDPISGHTALYWYRQSLGQGPEFLIYFQGTGAADDSGLPNDRFFAVRPEGSVSTLKIQRTERGDSAVYLCASSPRAGANVLTFGAGSRLTVL.

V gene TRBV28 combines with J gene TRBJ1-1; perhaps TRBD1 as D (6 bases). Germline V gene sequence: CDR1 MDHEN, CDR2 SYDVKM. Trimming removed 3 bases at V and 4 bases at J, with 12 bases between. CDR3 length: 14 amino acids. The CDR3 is CASSLGGRITEAFF. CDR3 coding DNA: TGTGCCAGCAGTTTGGGGGGGCGAATCACTGAAGCTTTCTTT.

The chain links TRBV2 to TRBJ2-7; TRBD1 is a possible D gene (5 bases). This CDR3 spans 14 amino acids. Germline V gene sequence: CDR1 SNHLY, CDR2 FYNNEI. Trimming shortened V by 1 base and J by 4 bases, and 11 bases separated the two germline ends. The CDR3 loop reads CASSEVPGSYEQYF. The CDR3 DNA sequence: TGTGCCAGCAGTGAAGTTCCAGGGTCTTACGAGCAGTACTTC.

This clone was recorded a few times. The CDR3 DNA reads TGTGCCAGCAGCCCCGGGGGTAGCGGCCCCGGAGGCGAGCAGTACTTC. This translates into CASSPGGSGPGGEQYF. The chain carries TRBV7-9 and TRBJ2-7; weak D call: TRBD2 (6 bases). Germline-derived CDR1 and CDR2 are SEHNR and FQNEAQ (reference sequence). The V end was cut by 5 bases, the J end by 6 bases, with 23 bases between. The CDR3 runs 16 residues.

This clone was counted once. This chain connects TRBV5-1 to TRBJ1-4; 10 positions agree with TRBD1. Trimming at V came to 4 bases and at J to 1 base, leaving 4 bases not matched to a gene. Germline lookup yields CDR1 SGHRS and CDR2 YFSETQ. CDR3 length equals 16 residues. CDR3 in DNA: TGCGCCAGCAGCAGACAGGGGGCGGTAACTAATGAAAAACTGTTTTTT. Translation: CASSRQGAVTNEKLFF. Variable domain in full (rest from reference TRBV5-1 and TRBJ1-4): KAGVTQTPRYLIKTRGQQVTLSCSPISGHRSVSWYQQTPGQGLQFLFEYFSETQRNKGNFPGRFSGRQFSNSRSEMNVSTLELGDSALYLCASSRQGAVTNEKLFFGSGTQLSVL.

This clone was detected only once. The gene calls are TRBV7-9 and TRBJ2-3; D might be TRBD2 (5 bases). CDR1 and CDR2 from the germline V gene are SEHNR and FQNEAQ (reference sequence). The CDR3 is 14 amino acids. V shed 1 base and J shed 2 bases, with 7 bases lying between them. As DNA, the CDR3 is TGTGCCAGCAGCTTAGAAGCGGTCACAGATACGCAGTATTTT. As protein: CASSLEAVTDTQYF.

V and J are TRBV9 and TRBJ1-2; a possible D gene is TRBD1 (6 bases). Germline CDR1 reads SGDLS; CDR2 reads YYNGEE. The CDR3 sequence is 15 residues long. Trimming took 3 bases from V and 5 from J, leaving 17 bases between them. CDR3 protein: CASSANPFDRYGYTF. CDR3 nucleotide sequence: TGTGCCAGCAGCGCCAATCCATTCGACAGGTATGGCTACACCTTC.

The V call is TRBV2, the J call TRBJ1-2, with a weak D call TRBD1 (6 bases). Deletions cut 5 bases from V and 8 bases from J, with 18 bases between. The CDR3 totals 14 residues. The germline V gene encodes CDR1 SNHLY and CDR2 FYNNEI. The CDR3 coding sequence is TGTGCCAGCAGTATTGACAGGCTGCCGCACGGCTACACCTTC. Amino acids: CASSIDRLPHGYTF.

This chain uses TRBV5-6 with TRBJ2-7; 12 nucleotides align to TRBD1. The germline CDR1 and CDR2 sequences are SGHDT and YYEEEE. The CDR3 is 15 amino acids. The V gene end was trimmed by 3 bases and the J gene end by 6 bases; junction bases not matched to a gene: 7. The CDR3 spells CASSSGDRGRREQYF. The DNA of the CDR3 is TGTGCCAGCAGCTCGGGGGACAGGGGGCGTCGCGAGCAGTACTTC. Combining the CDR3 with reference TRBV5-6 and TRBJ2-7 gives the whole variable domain DAGVTQSPTHLIKTRGQQVTLRCSPKSGHDTVSWYQQALGQGPQFIFQYYEEEERQRGNFPDRFSGHQFPNYSSELNVNALLLGDSALYLCASSSGDRGRREQYFGPGTRLTVT.

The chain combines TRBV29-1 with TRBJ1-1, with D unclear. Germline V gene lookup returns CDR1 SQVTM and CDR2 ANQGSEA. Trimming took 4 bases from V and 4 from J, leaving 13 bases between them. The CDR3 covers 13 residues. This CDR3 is CSVVLARGTEAFF. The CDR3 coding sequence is TGCAGCGTTGTTTTGGCCAGAGGCACTGAAGCTTTCTTT.

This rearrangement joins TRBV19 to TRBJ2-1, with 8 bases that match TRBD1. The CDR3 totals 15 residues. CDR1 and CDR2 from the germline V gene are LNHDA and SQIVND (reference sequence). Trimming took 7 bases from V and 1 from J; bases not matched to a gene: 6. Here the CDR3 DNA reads TGTGCCAGTAAGGCGGACAGGGTGTCCTACAATGAGCAGTTCTTC. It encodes CASKADRVSYNEQFF. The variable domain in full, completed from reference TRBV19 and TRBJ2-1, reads DGGITQSPKYLFRKEGQNVTLSCEQNLNHDAMYWYRQDPGQGLRLIYYSQIVNDFQKGDIAEGYSVSREKKESFPLTVTSAQKNPTAFYLCASKADRVSYNEQFFGPGTRLTVL.

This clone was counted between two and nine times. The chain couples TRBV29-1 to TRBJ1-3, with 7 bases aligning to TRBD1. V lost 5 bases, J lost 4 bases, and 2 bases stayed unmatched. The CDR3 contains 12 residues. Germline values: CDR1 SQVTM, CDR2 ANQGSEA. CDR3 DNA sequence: TGCAGCGTTTGGACAGGAGGAAACACCATATATTTT. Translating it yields CSVWTGGNTIYF.

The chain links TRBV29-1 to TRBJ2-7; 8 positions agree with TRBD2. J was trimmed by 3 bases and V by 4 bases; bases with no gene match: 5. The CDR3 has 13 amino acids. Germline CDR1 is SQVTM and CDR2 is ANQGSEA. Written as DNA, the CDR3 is TGCAGCGTTGGGCTAGCGGGTTTCTACGAGCAGTACTTC. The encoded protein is CSVGLAGFYEQYF.

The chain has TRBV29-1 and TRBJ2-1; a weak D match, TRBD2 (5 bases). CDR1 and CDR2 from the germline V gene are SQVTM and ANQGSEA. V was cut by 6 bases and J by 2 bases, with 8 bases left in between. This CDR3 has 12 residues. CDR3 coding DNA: TGCAGCGTCGAGCGGACCTACAATGAGCAGTTCTTC. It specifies CSVERTYNEQFF.

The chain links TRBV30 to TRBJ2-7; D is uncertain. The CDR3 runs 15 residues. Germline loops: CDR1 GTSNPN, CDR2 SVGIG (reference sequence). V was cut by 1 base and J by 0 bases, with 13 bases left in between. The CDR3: CAWSASAISSYEQYF. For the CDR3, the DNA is TGTGCCTGGAGTGCCTCAGCGATTAGCTCCTACGAGCAGTACTTC.

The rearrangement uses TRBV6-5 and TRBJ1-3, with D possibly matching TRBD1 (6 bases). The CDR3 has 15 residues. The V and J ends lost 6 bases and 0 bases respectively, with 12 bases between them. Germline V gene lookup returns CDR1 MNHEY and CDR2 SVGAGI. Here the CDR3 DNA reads TGTGCCAGCAGACAGGGAACGAGCTCTGGAAACACCATATATTTT. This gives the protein CASRQGTSSGNTIYF.

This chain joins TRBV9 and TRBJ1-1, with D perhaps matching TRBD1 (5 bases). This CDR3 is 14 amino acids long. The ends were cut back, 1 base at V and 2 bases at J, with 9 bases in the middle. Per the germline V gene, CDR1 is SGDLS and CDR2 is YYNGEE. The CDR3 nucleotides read TGTGCCAGCAGCGTAAGGGGATCTAACACTGAAGCTTTCTTT. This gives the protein CASSVRGSNTEAFF.